This T cell receptor (beta chain) originates from a study of persistence of HIV-infected CD4 T cells. Study information: Donors had been on suppressive ART for a median of about 8 years.

Cells were stimulated with overlapping HIV-1 Gag 15-mer peptides. CD4+ T cells upregulating both CD40 ligand and CD69 were sorted as responding cells. Undetectable plasma HIV-1 RNA below 50 copies/mL lasted at least 4 years. Anti-CD28/CD49d costimulation, CD40-blocking antibody and enfuvirtide were given to CD8-depleted PBMCs for 15 to 20 hours. The libraries were made with immunoSEQ version 4 in survey mode. The table came from immunoSEQ multiplex PCR; TCRdb's copy has only in-frame clones and leaves some out. This table holds about 32,000 clones, roughly 71% found once. The study's findings and limits: Degenerate expanded CDR3beta sequences were enriched among CMV- and Gag-responding cells.

Of note for this clone: The target antigen is unknown.

Germline-derived CDR1 and CDR2 are LNHDA and SQIVND (reference sequence). The CDR3 totals 14 residues. The germline V and J ends were trimmed by 3 bases and 1 base, with 7 bases remaining between them. The rearrangement links TRBV19 to TRBJ1-5, with a tentative D call TRBD1 (5 bases). The receptor comes from an adult man with HIV who was CMV-seropositive. The input for sequencing was CD4+ T cells sorted from PBMCs after roughly 19-hour stimulation, taken from a patient who received antiretroviral therapy. CDR3 DNA sequence: TGTGCCAGTAGTATGTCAGGGAGCAATCAGCCCCAGCATTTT. It is translated as CASSMSGSNQPQHF.